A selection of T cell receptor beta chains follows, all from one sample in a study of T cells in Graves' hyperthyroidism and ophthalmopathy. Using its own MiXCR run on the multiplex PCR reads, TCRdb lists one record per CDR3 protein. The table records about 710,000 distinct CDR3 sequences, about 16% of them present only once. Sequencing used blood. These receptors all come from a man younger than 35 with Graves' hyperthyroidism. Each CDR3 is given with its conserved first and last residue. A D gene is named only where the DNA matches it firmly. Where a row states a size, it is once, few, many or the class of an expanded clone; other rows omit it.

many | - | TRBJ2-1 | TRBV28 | CASSLIGDYNEQFF | TGTGCCAGCAGTTTAATAGGGGACTACAATGAGCAGTTCTTC
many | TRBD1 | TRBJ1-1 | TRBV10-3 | CAISSWGTANTEAFF | TGTGCCATCAGTTCCTGGGGGACAGCGAACACTGAAGCTTTCTTT
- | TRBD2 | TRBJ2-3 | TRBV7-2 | CASSHTRTSIRDTQYF | TGTGCCAGCAGCCACACCCGGACTAGTATTAGAGATACGCAGTATTTT
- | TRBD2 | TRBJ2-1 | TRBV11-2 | CASSFSGSGGEQFF | TGTGCCAGCAGCTTTAGCGGGAGCGGGGGTGAGCAGTTCTTC
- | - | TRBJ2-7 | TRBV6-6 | CASSFSSSEQYF | TGTGCCAGCAGTTTCTCGAGTTCCGAGCAGTACTTC
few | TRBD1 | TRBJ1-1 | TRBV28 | CASSPTVLTRGARGTEAFF | TGTGCCAGCAGTCCCACCGTTCTCACCAGGGGGGCGCGGGGCACTGAAGCTTTCTTT
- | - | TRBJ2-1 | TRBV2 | CASSDSEILNEQFF | TGTGCCAGCAGTGACAGCGAAATCCTCAATGAGCAGTTCTTC
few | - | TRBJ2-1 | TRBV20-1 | CSAMAAFGGAYNEQFF | TGCAGTGCTATGGCGGCCTTTGGGGGGGCGTACAATGAGCAGTTCTTC
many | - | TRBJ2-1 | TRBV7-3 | CASSPGGGAPSSYNEQFF | TGTGCCAGCAGCCCCGGAGGAGGGGCCCCCAGCTCCTACAATGAGCAGTTCTTC
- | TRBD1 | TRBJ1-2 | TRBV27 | CARTGDRIHPHGYTF | TGTGCCAGAACCGGGGACAGAATACATCCCCATGGCTACACCTTC
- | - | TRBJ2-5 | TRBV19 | CASGKGTPETQYF | TGTGCCAGTGGAAAGGGGACCCCAGAGACCCAGTACTTC
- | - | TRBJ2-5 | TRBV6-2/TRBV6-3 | CASQNREETQYF | TGTGCCAGCCAGAACAGGGAAGAGACCCAGTACTTC
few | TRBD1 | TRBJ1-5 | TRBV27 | CASSFHRGGGWAQHF | TGTGCCAGCAGTTTCCACAGGGGAGGGGGTTGGGCCCAGCATTTT
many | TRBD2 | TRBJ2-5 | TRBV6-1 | CASSHTGTRTETQYF | TGTGCCAGCAGTCACACCGGGACTAGGACAGAGACCCAGTACTTC
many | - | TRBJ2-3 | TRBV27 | CASSLSIGREHTQYF | TGTGCCAGCAGTTTATCAATCGGCAGGGAGCATACGCAGTATTTT
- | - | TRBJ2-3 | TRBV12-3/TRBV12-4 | CASSLDSPASTDTQYF | TGTGCCAGCAGTTTAGATTCTCCAGCTAGCACAGATACGCAGTATTTT
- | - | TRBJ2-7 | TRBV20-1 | CSAHSGPSYEQYF | TGCAGTGCTCATAGCGGTCCCTCCTACGAGCAGTACTTC
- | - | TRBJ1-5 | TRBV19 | CLPGGGMSNQPQHF | TGCTTACCGGGGGGCGGGATGAGCAATCAGCCCCAGCATTTT
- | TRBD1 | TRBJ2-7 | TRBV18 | CASSPGTGEGEQYF | TGTGCCAGCTCACCGGGGACAGGGGAGGGAGAGCAGTACTTC
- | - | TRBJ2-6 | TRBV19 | CASSTGGGAGANVLTF | TGTGCCAGTAGTACAGGGGGAGGGGCCGGGGCCAACGTCCTGACTTTC
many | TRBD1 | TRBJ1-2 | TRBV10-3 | CATWDRNLYGYTF | TGTGCCACGTGGGACAGGAACCTCTATGGCTACACCTTC
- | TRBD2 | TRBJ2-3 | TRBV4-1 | CASSQEGTGGMSDTQYF | TGCGCCAGCAGCCAAGAAGGGACGGGAGGGATGTCAGATACGCAGTATTTT
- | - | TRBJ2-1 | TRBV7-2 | CASSPEAGINNEQFF | TGTGCCAGCAGCCCCGAGGCAGGAATTAACAATGAGCAGTTCTTC
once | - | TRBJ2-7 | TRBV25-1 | CASSVLRDSYEQYF | TGTGCCAGCAGTGTGTTGAGGGATTCCTACGAGCAGTACTTC
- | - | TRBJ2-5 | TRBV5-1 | CASSLVEGGGETQYF | TGCGCCAGCAGCTTGGTGGAGGGTGGCGGAGAGACCCAGTACTTC
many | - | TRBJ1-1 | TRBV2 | CASSPREQAFF | TGTGCCAGCAGTCCTCGGGAGCAAGCTTTCTTT
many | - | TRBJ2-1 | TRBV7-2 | CASSLGVSVNNEQFF | TGTGCCAGCAGCTTAGGGGTCAGTGTCAACAATGAGCAGTTCTTC
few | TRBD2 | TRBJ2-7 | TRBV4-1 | CASSQETSGAYEQYF | TGCGCCAGCAGCCAAGAAACTAGCGGGGCCTACGAGCAGTACTTC
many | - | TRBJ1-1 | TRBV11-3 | CASSFRAGRDTEAFF | TGTGCCAGCAGCTTTCGGGCAGGGAGGGACACTGAAGCTTTCTTT
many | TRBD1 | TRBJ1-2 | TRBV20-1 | CSAPQGVRDGYTF | TGCAGTGCCCCACAGGGGGTTAGAGATGGCTACACCTTC
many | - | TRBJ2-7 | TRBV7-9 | CASSIRTEGEQYF | TGTGCCAGCAGCATCCGGACCGAGGGAGAGCAGTACTTC
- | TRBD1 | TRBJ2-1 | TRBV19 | CASSIAVTGGASLEQFF | TGTGCCAGTAGTATCGCCGTGACAGGGGGCGCCTCACTTGAGCAGTTCTTC
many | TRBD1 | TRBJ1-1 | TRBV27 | CASSTRDRGSTEAFF | TGTGCCAGCAGTACCCGGGACAGGGGGTCGACTGAAGCTTTCTTT
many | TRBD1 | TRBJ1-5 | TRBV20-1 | CSAGQGNQPQHF | TGCAGTGCAGGACAGGGGAATCAGCCCCAGCATTTT
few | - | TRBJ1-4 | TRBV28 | CASSPNRATRTGEKLFF | TGTGCCAGCAGCCCGAACCGAGCGACAAGGACGGGTGAAAAACTGTTTTTT
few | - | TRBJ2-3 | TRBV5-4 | CASSLAGDSDTQYF | TGTGCCAGCAGCTTGGCGGGAGACTCAGATACGCAGTATTTT
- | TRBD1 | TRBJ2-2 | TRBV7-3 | CASRDRDRANTGELFF | TGTGCCAGCAGGGACCGGGACAGGGCAAACACCGGGGAGCTGTTTTTT
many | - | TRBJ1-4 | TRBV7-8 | CASSLPGQEKLFF | TGTGCCAGCAGCTTGCCAGGGCAAGAAAAACTGTTTTTT
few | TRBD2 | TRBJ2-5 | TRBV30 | CAWSKGIAGVETQYF | TGTGCCTGGAGTAAGGGGATAGCGGGAGTAGAGACCCAGTACTTC
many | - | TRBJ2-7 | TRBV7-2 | CASSLRPGSSYEQYF | TGTGCCAGCAGTTTACGTCCCGGGAGTTCCTACGAGCAGTACTTC